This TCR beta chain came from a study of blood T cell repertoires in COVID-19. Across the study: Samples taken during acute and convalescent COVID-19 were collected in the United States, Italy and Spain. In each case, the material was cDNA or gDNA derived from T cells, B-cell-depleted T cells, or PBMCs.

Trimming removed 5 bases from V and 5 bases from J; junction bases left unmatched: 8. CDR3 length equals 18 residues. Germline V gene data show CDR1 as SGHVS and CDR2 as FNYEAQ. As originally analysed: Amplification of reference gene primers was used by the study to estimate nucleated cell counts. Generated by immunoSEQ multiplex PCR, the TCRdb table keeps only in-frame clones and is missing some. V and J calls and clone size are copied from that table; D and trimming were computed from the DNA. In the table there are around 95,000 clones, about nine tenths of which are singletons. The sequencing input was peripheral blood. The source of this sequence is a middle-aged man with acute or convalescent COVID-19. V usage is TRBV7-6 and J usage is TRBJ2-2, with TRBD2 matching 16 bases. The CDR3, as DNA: TGTGCCAGCAGCCCGGGACTAGCGGGAGGGGTTAATACCGGGGAGCTGTTTTTT. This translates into CASSPGLAGGVNTGELFF.